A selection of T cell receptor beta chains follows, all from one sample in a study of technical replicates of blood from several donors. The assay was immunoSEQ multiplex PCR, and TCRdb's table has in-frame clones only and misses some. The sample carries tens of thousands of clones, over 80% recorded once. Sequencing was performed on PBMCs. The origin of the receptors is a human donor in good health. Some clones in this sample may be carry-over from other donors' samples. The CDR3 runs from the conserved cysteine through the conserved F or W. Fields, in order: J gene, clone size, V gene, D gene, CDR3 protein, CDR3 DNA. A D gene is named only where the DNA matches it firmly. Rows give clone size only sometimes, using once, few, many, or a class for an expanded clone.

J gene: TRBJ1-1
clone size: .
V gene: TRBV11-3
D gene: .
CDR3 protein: CASSLVGASEAFF
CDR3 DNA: TGTGCCAGCAGCTTAGTTGGGGCTTCTGAAGCTTTCTTT

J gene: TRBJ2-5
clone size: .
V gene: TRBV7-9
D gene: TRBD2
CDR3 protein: CASTPLAGGIQETQYF
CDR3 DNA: TGTGCCAGCACCCCCCTAGCGGGGGGGATCCAAGAGACCCAGTACTTC

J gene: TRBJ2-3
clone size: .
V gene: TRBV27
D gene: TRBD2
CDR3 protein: CASSSTSQVDTQYF
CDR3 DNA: TGTGCCAGCAGTTCGACTAGCCAGGTTGATACGCAGTATTTT

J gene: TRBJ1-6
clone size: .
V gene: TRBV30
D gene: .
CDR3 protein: CAWGLWPLHF
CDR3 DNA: TGTGCCTGGGGCCTTTGGCCCCTCCACTTT

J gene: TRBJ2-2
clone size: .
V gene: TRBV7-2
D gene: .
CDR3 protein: CASSFPLGWTGELFF
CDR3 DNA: TGTGCCAGCAGCTTCCCTCTCGGGTGGACCGGGGAGCTGTTTTTT

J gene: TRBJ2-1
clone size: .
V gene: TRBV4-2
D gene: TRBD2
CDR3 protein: CASSQIAGGMNEQFF
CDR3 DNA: TGTGCCAGCAGCCAAATAGCGGGGGGCATGAATGAGCAGTTCTTC

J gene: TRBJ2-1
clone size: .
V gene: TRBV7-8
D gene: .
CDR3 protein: CASSSDRYNEQFF
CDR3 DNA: TGTGCCAGCAGCTCTGACAGGTACAATGAGCAGTTCTTC

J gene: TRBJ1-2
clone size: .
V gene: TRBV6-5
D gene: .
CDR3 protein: CASMGRYGYTF
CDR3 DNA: TGTGCCAGCATGGGCCGCTATGGCTACACCTTC

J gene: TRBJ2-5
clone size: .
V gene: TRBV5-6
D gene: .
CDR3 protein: CASTARGAAETQYF
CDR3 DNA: TGTGCCAGCACCGCTCGGGGGGCTGCGGAGACCCAGTACTTC

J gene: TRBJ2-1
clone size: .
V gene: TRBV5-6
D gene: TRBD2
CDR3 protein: CASSSEFLAGLEQFF
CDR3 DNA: TGTGCCAGCAGCTCGGAATTCCTAGCGGGTCTTGAGCAGTTCTTC

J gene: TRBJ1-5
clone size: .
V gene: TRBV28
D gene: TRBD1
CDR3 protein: CASSLLLTGGNQPQHF
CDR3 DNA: TGTGCCAGCAGTTTACTACTCACAGGGGGAAATCAGCCCCAGCATTTT

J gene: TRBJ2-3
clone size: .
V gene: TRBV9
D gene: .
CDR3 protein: CASSRVDTQYF
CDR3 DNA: TGTGCCAGCAGCCGGGTTGATACGCAGTATTTT

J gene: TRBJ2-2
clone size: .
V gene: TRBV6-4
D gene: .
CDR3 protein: CASSDVLTVNTGELFF
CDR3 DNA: TGTGCCAGCAGTGACGTCCTAACCGTTAACACCGGGGAGCTGTTTTTT

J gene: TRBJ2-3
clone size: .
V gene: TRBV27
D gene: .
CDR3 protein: CASSLWQATDTQYF
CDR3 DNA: TGTGCCAGCAGTTTATGGCAGGCCACAGATACGCAGTATTTT

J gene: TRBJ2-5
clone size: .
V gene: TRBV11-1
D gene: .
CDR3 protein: CASSFTQQETQYF
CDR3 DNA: TGTGCCAGCAGCTTCACACAGCAAGAGACCCAGTACTTC

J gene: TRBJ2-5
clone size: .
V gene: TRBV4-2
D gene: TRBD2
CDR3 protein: CASSQDRGGGGETQYF
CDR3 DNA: TGTGCCAGCAGCCAAGATAGGGGCGGGGGGGGAGAGACCCAGTACTTC

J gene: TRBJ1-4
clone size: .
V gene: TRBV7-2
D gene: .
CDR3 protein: CASSLYQASNEKLFF
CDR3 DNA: TGTGCCAGCAGCTTATACCAGGCCTCTAATGAAAAACTGTTTTTT

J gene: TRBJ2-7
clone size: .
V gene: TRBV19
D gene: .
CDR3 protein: CASSLLYQGGYEQYF
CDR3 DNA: TGTGCCAGTAGCCTTCTATACCAGGGGGGATACGAGCAGTACTTC

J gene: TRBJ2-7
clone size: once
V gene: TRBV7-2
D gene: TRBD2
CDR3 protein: CASSLPTSGGVGEQYF
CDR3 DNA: TGTGCCAGCAGCTTACCGACTAGCGGGGGGGTCGGCGAGCAGTACTTC

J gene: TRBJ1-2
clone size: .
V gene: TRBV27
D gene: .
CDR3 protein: CASSLTGKYGYTF
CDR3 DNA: TGTGCCAGCAGTTTAACAGGGAAGTATGGCTACACCTTC

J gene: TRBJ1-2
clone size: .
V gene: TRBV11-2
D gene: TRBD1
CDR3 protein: CASSPSEGAGYGYTF
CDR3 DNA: TGTGCCAGCAGCCCCTCGGAGGGGGCGGGCTATGGCTACACCTTC

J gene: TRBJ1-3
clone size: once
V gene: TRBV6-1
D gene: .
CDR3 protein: CASSGYNSGNTIYF
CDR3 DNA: TGTGCCAGCAGTGGCTATAACTCTGGAAACACCATATATTTT

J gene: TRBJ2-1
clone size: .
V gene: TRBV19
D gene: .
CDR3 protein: CASSITPSPGGPYNEQFF
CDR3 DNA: TGTGCCAGTAGTATAACGCCCTCGCCGGGGGGCCCCTACAATGAGCAGTTCTTC

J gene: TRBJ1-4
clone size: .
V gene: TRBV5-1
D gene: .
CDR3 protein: CASSLPGSNEKLFF
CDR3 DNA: TGCGCCAGCAGCTTGCCTGGCTCTAATGAAAAACTGTTTTTT

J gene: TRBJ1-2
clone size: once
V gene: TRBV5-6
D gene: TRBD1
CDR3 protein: CASTPGTGIYGYTF
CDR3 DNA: TGTGCCAGCACCCCAGGGACAGGAATATATGGCTACACCTTC

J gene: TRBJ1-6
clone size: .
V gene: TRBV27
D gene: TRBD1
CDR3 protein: CASSRQGAGHSPLHF
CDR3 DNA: TGTGCCAGCAGCCGACAGGGGGCAGGGCATTCACCCCTCCACTTT

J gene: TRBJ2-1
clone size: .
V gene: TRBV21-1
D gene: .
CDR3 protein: CASSKEAREGSNEQFF
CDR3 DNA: TGTGCCAGCAGCAAAGAGGCGCGGGAGGGCTCCAATGAGCAGTTCTTC

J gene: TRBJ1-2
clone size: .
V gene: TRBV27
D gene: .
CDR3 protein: CASSGADSLGYGYTF
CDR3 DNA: TGTGCCAGCAGTGGGGCAGACAGTTTAGGCTATGGCTACACCTTC

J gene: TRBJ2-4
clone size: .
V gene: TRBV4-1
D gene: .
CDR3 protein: CASSQEWGPNGGLAKNIQYF
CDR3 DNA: TGCGCCAGCAGCCAAGAATGGGGCCCGAACGGGGGATTAGCCAAAAACATTCAGTACTTC